These 9 T cell receptor beta chains were all obtained from the same sample, sequenced in a study of Tregs in tolerant kidney transplant recipients. These receptors lack a known antigen. Profiled with immunoSEQ multiplex PCR; TCRdb holds only in-frame clones, not every one. The sample includes around 31,000 clones, approximately 83% of them seen just once. The sequencing sample was made of Tregs from blood cultured with allogeneic cells. These receptors all stem from a human donor in good health.

The chain links TRBV5-6 to TRBJ1-2; 10 positions agree with TRBD1. Germline V lookup: CDR1 SGHDT, CDR2 YYEEEE. The CDR3 is 17 residues long. V trimming: 2 bases; J trimming: 1 base; junction bases outside the gene matches: 8. The CDR3 sequence is CASSFLDGTGVNYGYTF. The CDR3 region has the DNA TGTGCCAGCAGCTTCTTGGACGGGACAGGGGTTAACTATGGCTACACCTTC.

The chain links TRBV30 to TRBJ1-1; TRBD1 might be the D (5 bases). Germline V gene sequence: CDR1 GTSNPN, CDR2 SVGIG (reference sequence). This CDR3 has 12 amino acids. Trimming cost V 2 bases and J 4 bases, with 8 bases left between them. The CDR3 region has the DNA TGTGCCTGGAGTAGGGGTTTCACTGAAGCTTTCTTT. Translated, it gives CAWSRGFTEAFF.

The J gene is TRBJ1-2, the V gene TRBV18, with D tentatively TRBD1 (6 bases). CDR1 KGHSH and CDR2 LQKENI come from the germline V gene. CDR3 length: 15 amino acids. V was cut by 4 bases and J by 2 bases, with 14 bases left in between. The CDR3 spells CASSRGQQGNYGYTF. The CDR3 DNA is TGTGCCAGCTCACGAGGACAGCAAGGGAACTATGGCTACACCTTC.

The gene calls are TRBV7-9 and TRBJ2-5; weak D call: TRBD1 (5 bases). In germline, CDR1 is SEHNR, CDR2 FQNEAQ (reference sequence). The CDR3 is made up of 14 amino acids. Trimming removed 2 bases from V and 2 bases from J, with 9 bases in between. The CDR3 DNA sequence: TGTGCCAGCAGCTTACGCAGGGAACAAGAGACCCAGTACTTC. Translating it yields CASSLRREQETQYF.

This rearrangement joins TRBV19 to TRBJ2-5; D is unresolved. V was trimmed by 5 bases and J by 5 bases, leaving 6 bases between them. Germline CDR1 and CDR2: LNHDA and SQIVND (reference sequence). The CDR3 is 11 residues long. The CDR3 sequence: CASSFGETQYF. CDR3 coding DNA: TGTGCCAGTAGTTTCGGGGAGACCCAGTACTTC.

The V call is TRBV5-1, the J call TRBJ2-5; weak D call: TRBD2 (7 bases). V lost 2 bases and J 5 bases, leaving 13 bases between the germline ends. The CDR3 loop spans 14 amino acids. CDR1 and CDR2 (germline): SGHRS, YFSETQ. The chain's CDR3 is CASSFDAGAETQYF. CDR3 coding DNA: TGCGCCAGCAGCTTTGACGCGGGGGCCGAGACCCAGTACTTC.

Within the sample, this clone is medium-sized (0.01 to 0.1%). This chain links TRBV5-6 with TRBJ2-3; 9 bases fit TRBD2. This CDR3 spans 14 amino acids. V was clipped by 5 bases and J by 1 base; unmatched bases: 2. Looked up from germline, CDR1 is SGHDT and CDR2 is YYEEEE. The CDR3: CASRRLAGTDTQYF. The DNA for the CDR3 is TGTGCCAGCAGACGACTAGCGGGCACAGATACGCAGTATTTT. Looking up the rest from reference TRBV5-6 and TRBJ2-3 gives the full variable domain: DAGVTQSPTHLIKTRGQQVTLRCSPKSGHDTVSWYQQALGQGPQFIFQYYEEEERQRGNFPDRFSGHQFPNYSSELNVNALLLGDSALYLCASRRLAGTDTQYFGPGTRLTVL.

The V and J genes are TRBV5-4 and TRBJ1-2; the D is unclear. This CDR3 region has 13 residues. Trimming pared 0 bases from V and 2 bases from J, leaving 5 bases between. The germline CDR1 and CDR2 sequences are SGHNT and YYREEE (reference sequence). CDR3 DNA: TGTGCCAGCAGCTTGGAGGGAAACTATGGCTACACCTTC. It yields the protein CASSLEGNYGYTF.

V and J are TRBV6-5 and TRBJ2-7; D not resolved. V was shortened by 6 bases and J by 0 bases, with 12 bases between the two germline ends. The CDR3 consists of 14 residues. Germline V gene sequence: CDR1 MNHEY, CDR2 SVGAGI. Written as DNA, the CDR3 is TGTGCCAGCAGGACTTCGACATACTCCTACGAGCAGTACTTC. Protein sequence: CASRTSTYSYEQYF.